The next 13 T cell receptor beta chains were all read from a single sample in a study of human T cells and chemical hapten exposure. TCRdb re-called the RACE reads with MiXCR, one entry per CDR3 protein. The profile covers tens of thousands of distinct CDR3 sequences, with over 10% appearing a single time and roughly 5.9% taken by the ten largest. Documented time point: patch test 3, about 24 weeks after DPC sensitization. As to treatment: therapeutic diphenylcyclopropenone sensitization with weekly scalp DPC. The source material was whole blood, sampled in connection with sensitization to the hapten diphenylcyclopropenone (DPC). Source of these receptors: a woman aged 45-65 years with alopecia areata. Some clones in this sample may be carry-over from other donors' samples.

The chain combines TRBV5-1 with TRBJ2-3; the D gene is possibly TRBD2 (6 bases). This CDR3 comprises 14 residues. The V and J ends lost 0 bases and 5 bases respectively, with 10 bases between them. Germline-derived CDR1 and CDR2 are SGHRS and YFSETQ. CDR3 nucleotide sequence: TGCGCCAGCAGCTTGGGGGACTTTCAAGATACGCAGTATTTT. Translation gives CASSLGDFQDTQYF.

V and J are TRBV29-1 and TRBJ1-2; possible D gene TRBD1, 5 bases. This CDR3 has 12 residues. The germline V and J ends were trimmed by 4 bases and 7 bases, with 13 bases remaining between them. Germline CDR1 reads SQVTM; CDR2 reads ANQGSEA. The CDR3: CSVVTGFTGYTF. Written as DNA, the CDR3 is TGCAGCGTTGTAACAGGTTTCACTGGCTACACCTTC.

CDR3 in amino acids: CAISIQNTQYF. CDR3 nucleotides: TGTGCCATCAGTATCCAAAATACGCAGTATTTT. The V call is TRBV10-3, the J call TRBJ2-3; the D is unclear. The germline gives CDR1 ENHRY, CDR2 SYGVKD. This CDR3 spans 11 amino acids. Trimming cost V 5 bases and J 7 bases, with 7 bases left between them.

This clonotype appeared many times. The V call is TRBV29-1, the J call TRBJ2-3; maybe TRBD1 (6 bases). The CDR3 is 13 amino acids. V lost 6 bases and J 6 bases, leaving 16 bases between the germline ends. CDR1 is SQVTM, CDR2 ANQGSEA, per germline. CDR3 amino acids: CSVWTVVADTQYF. CDR3 bases: TGCAGCGTGTGGACAGTCGTAGCGGATACGCAGTATTTT.

This chain uses TRBV7-8 with TRBJ2-7, with D perhaps being TRBD1 or TRBD2 (5 bases each). Germline CDR1 and CDR2: SGHVS and FQNEAQ. Trimming shortened V by 5 bases and J by 3 bases, and 20 bases separated the two germline ends. The CDR3 runs 16 residues. CDR3 bases: TGTGCCAGCAGCACTCTGTTCTCGGGGCGTATCTACGAGCAGTACTTC. Protein: CASSTLFSGRIYEQYF.

This clonotype has at least ten counts. The rearrangement links TRBV18 to TRBJ1-1; D is unclear. With 5 bases removed from V and 0 bases from J, the gap between germline ends came to 4 bases. This CDR3 comprises 12 residues. Germline lookup yields CDR1 KGHSH and CDR2 LQKENI. CDR3 residues: CASSTVNTEAFF. CDR3 coding DNA: TGTGCCAGCTCAACGGTGAACACTGAAGCTTTCTTT.

Many counts were recorded for this clonotype. The chain carries TRBV12-3 or TRBV12-4 and TRBJ1-2; possibly TRBD1 for D (6 bases). V dropped 3 bases and J dropped 8 bases, with 13 bases sitting between them. This CDR3 region has 13 residues. CDR3 residues: CASSFDRPGGYTF. The CDR3 DNA reads TGTGCCAGCAGTTTCGACAGGCCTGGCGGCTACACCTTC.

Only a few counts were recorded for this clonotype. The genes are TRBV29-1 and TRBJ2-1; a weak D match, TRBD2 (5 bases). CDR3 size: 13 residues. Germline CDR1 SQVTM, CDR2 ANQGSEA. V was pared by 1 base and J by 5 bases, with 9 bases between. CDR3 sequence: CSVEVTRNNEQFF. The CDR3 DNA sequence: TGCAGCGTTGAAGTCACTAGGAACAATGAGCAGTTCTTC.

This clonotype was found many times. V is TRBV10-3 and J is TRBJ1-2; the D gene is possibly TRBD1 (6 bases). The CDR3 totals 18 residues. V was trimmed by 0 bases and J by 3 bases, leaving 20 bases between them. Per the germline V gene, CDR1 is ENHRY and CDR2 is SYGVKD. CDR3 protein: CAISESRDLGRGDYGYTF. DNA for the CDR3: TGTGCCATCAGTGAGTCTCGGGATCTAGGCAGGGGTGACTATGGCTACACCTTC.

In its sample, this clonotype was seen a few times. The rearrangement links TRBV3-1 to TRBJ1-1, with D possibly TRBD1 on 5 matching bases. This CDR3 has 15 residues. The germline V gene has CDR1 LGHDT and CDR2 YNNKEL (reference sequence). V lost 4 bases and J 4 bases, leaving 16 bases between the germline ends. CDR3 region: CASSPERGPGTEAFF. Written as DNA, the CDR3 is TGTGCCAGCAGCCCAGAAAGGGGACCTGGCACTGAAGCTTTCTTT.

The chain carries TRBV6-5 and TRBJ2-5; D possibly corresponds to TRBD1 (6 bases). V gave up 8 bases and J gave up 3 bases, with 13 bases separating them. This CDR3 region has 13 residues. Germline values: CDR1 MNHEY, CDR2 SVGAGI. CDR3 in DNA: TGTGCCAGCCGATACGGACAGAAAGAGACCCAGTACTTC. The encoded protein is CASRYGQKETQYF.

The table lists this clonotype with many counts. The V call is TRBV10-1, the J call TRBJ2-7, with a possible D match to TRBD2 (6 bases). Germline V gene sequence: CDR1 WNHNN, CDR2 SYGVQD (reference sequence). The CDR3 loop spans 13 amino acids. Trimming left V 4 bases short and J 4 bases short, with 11 bases between. CDR3 loop: CASSAGLSYEQYF. CDR3 DNA: TGCGCCAGCAGTGCCGGACTATCATACGAGCAGTACTTC.

The chain is built from TRBV29-1 and TRBJ1-2; D gene uncertain. The ends were cut back, 4 bases at V and 0 bases at J, with 12 bases in the middle. The CDR3 sequence is 14 residues long. Germline V CDR1 and CDR2: SQVTM, ANQGSEA. The DNA of the CDR3 is TGCAGCGTTGCCCCACAGCGAGCTAACTATGGCTACACCTTC. Translated, it gives CSVAPQRANYGYTF.